The T cell receptor (beta chain) under discussion was sequenced for a study of blood T cell repertoires in COVID-19. Across the whole study: The cDNA or gDNA used as material had been derived from T cells, B-cell-depleted T cells, or PBMCs.

The germline CDR1 and CDR2 sequences are KGHSH and LQKENI. V was clipped by 0 bases and J by 5 bases, with 13 bases between them. The CDR3 sequence is 15 residues long. Authors' analysis steps: For nucleated cells, counts were estimated from reference gene primer amplification. Sequencing was performed with immunoSEQ multiplex PCR; in TCRdb, only in-frame clones are kept and a portion is missing. V, J and clone size were drawn from that table, and D and trimming were deduced from the DNA. Found here are around 250,000 clones, 70% to 90% of them singletons; the top ten hold approximately 1.9%. Assignment of participants to cohorts was predicated upon participant-reported clinical history. Two negative PCRs, clearance, or symptom resolution were required of recovered Cohort 3 donors.

The V gene is TRBV18, the J gene TRBJ1-2; perhaps TRBD1 as D (6 bases). Sequenced input: PBMCs or T cells enriched from blood (not recorded which). The sequence came from a woman aged 50 to 65 who had recovered from COVID-19. The CDR3 DNA follows: TGTGCCAGCTCACCACCCCCAGGGGAGGGATATGGCTACACCTTC. This translates into CASSPPPGEGYGYTF.